Here is one T cell receptor (beta chain) with its context. Source study methods: Reference gene primer amplification gave estimated nucleated cell counts. Profiled with immunoSEQ multiplex PCR; TCRdb holds only in-frame clones, not every one. From that table come the V and J calls and clone size; the DNA was used to work out D and trimming. The sample includes fewer than 80,000 clones, roughly 89% of them seen just once. This sample stems from a study of blood T cell repertoires in COVID-19. Study details: The samples span acute and convalescent COVID-19 from the United States, Italy and Spain. Sources were T cells, B-cell-depleted T cells, or PBMCs; the material itself was cDNA or gDNA.

The sample consisted of peripheral blood. This receptor was identified in a human donor in a cohort sampled during active COVID-19.

CDR3 DNA sequence: TGTGCCAGCGAACAGGGGGCAGGGTACAATGAGCAGTTCTTC. Translation: CASEQGAGYNEQFF. The rearrangement links TRBV19 to TRBJ2-1, with 9 bases that match TRBD1. The germline V gene encodes CDR1 LNHDA and CDR2 SQIVND (reference sequence). Germline trimming cut 9 bases from V and 4 bases from J; bases unmatched to any gene: 7. There are 14 residues in the CDR3.